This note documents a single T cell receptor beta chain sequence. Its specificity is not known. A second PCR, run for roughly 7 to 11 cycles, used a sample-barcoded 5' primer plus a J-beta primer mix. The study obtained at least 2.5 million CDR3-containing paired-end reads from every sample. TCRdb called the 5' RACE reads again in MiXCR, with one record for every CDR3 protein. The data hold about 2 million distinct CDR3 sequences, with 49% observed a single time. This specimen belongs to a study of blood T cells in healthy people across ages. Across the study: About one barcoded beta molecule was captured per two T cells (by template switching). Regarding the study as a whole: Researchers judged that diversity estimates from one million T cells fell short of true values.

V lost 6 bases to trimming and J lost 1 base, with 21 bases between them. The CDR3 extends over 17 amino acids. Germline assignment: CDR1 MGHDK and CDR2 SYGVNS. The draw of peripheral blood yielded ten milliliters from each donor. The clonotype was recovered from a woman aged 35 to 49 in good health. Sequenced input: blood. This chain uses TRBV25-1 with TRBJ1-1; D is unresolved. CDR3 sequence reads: CASSALAGRPENTEAFF. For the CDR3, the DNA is TGTGCCAGCAGCGCCCTCGCCGGGAGACCAGAGAACACTGAAGCTTTCTTT.